The clone carrying this T cell receptor beta chain showed up just a few times. Germline-derived CDR1 and CDR2 are SNHLY and FYNNEI. The V end lost 3 bases, the J end lost 4 bases, and 13 bases lay between the germline ends. The CDR3 totals 14 residues. The data derive from a study of regulatory T cells in long-lasting Graves disease. Arm-PCR of CDR3 regions and iRepertoire HTBI primers were the basis on which TCR beta libraries were built. TCRdb passed the multiplex PCR reads through MiXCR, listing each CDR3 protein once. Among roughly 610,000 distinct CDR3 sequences listed, roughly 15% were seen once. Time point: newly diagnosed GD, antithyroid drugs for less than 3 months. The TCR library was prepared using RNA isolated from PBMCs. This same sample was also part of a study on T cells in Graves' hyperthyroidism and ophthalmopathy.

The TCR sequence derives from a woman between 25 and 40 years old with Graves disease. The source material was peripheral blood mononuclear cells (PBMCs), sampled at new diagnosis, from a patient treated with antithyroid drugs. The rearrangement joins TRBV2 to TRBJ2-7; D may correspond to TRBD1 or TRBD2 (6 bases each). The CDR3 DNA is TGTGCCAGCAGTGAGGGGGGCAGGGGTTACGAGCAGTACTTC. This encodes CASSEGGRGYEQYF.